This section outlines one T cell receptor (beta chain) sequence together with its context. Participants were aged about 18 to 100 years, lived in under 25 US areas, and enrolled virtually. This specimen belongs to a study of blood T cell repertoires in COVID-19. In germline, CDR1 is MGHRA, CDR2 YSYEKL. The CDR3 is made up of 14 amino acids. Between the trimmed V and J ends, which lost 6 bases and 1 base, there was a span of 12 bases. Produced via immunoSEQ multiplex PCR; TCRdb's table is partial and in-frame only. The sample comprises under 450,000 clones, about 90% of which are singletons, and around 3% rests with the top ten.

This sequence originates from a woman aged 25 to 45 who had recovered from COVID-19. The source material was PBMCs or T cells enriched from blood (not recorded which). This chain links TRBV4-1 with TRBJ1-1, with D maybe TRBD1 (6 bases). The CDR3 spells CASRNREGNTEAFF. The CDR3 nucleotides read TGCGCCAGCAGGAACAGGGAAGGGAACACTGAAGCTTTCTTT.